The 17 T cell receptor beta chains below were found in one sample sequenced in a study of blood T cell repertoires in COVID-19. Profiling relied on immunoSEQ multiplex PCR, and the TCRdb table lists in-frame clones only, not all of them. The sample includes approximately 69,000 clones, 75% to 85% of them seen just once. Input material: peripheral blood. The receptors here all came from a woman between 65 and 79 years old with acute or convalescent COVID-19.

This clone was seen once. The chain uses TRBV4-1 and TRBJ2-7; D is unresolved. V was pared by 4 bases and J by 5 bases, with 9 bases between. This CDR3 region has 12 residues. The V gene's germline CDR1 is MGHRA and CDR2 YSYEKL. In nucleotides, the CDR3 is TGCGCCAGCAGCCCCTATTCAAACGAGCAGTACTTC. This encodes CASSPYSNEQYF.

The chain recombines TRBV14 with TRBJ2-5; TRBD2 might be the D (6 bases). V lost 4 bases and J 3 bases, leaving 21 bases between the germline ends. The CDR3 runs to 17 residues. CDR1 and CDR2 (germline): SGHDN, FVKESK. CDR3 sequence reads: CASSRRVAANVEETQYF. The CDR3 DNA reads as TGTGCCAGCAGCCGAAGGGTAGCGGCGAACGTAGAAGAGACCCAGTACTTC.

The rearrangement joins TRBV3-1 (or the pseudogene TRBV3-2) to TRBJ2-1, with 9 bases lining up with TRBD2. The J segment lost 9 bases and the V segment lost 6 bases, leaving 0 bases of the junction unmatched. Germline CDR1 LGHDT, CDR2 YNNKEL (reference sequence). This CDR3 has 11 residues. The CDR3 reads CASRLAGEQFF. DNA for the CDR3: TGTGCCAGCAGACTAGCGGGTGAGCAGTTCTTC.

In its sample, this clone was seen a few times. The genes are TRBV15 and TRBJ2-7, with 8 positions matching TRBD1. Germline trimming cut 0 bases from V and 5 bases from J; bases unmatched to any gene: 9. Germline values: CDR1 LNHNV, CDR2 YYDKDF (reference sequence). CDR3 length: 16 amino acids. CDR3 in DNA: TGTGCCACCAGCAGAGATGTCCCCGACAGGGGACACGAGCAGTACTTC. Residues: CATSRDVPDRGHEQYF. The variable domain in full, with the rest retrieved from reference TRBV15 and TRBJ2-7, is DAMVIQNPRYQVTQFGKPVTLSCSQTLNHNVMYWYQQKSSQAPKLLFHYYDKDFNNEADTPDNFQSRRPNTSFCFLDIRSPGLGDTAMYLCATSRDVPDRGHEQYFGPGTRLTVT.

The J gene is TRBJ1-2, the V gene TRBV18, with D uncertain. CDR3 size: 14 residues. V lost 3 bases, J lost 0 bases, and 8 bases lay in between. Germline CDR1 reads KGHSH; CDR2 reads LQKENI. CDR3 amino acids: CASSPAVANYGYTF. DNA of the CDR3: TGTGCCAGCTCACCCGCGGTAGCTAACTATGGCTACACCTTC.

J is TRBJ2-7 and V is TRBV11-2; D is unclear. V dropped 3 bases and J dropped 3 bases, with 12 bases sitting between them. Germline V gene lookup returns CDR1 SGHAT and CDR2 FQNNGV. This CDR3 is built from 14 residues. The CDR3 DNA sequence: TGTGCCAGCAGCTTGGGCAGAGTAAACTACGAGCAGTACTTC. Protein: CASSLGRVNYEQYF.

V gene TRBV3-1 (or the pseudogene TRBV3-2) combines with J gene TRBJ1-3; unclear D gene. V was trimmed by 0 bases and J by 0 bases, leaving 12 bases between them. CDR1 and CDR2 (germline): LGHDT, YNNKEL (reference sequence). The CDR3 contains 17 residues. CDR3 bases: TGTGCCAGCAGCCAAGACGTCAGTTTGAACTCTGGAAACACCATATATTTT. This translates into CASSQDVSLNSGNTIYF.

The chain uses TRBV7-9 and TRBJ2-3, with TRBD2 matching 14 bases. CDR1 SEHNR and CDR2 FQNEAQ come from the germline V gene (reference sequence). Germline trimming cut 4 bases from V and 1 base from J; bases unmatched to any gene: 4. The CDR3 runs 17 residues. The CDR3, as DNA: TGTGCCAGCAGCTCGGGACTAGCGGGGGCCCGCACAGATACGCAGTATTTT. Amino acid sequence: CASSSGLAGARTDTQYF.

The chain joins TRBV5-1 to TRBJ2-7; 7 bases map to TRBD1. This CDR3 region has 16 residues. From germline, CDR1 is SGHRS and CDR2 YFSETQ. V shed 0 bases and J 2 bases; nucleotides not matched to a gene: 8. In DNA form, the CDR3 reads TGCGCCAGCAGCTTGGCCTGGGGGACAGCTACCTACGAGCAGTACTTC. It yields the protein CASSLAWGTATYEQYF.

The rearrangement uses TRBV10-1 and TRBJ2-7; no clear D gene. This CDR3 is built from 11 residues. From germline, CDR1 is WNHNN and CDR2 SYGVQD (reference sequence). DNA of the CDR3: TGCGATTCCGCTAGGAATCACGAGCAGTACTTC. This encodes CDSARNHEQYF.

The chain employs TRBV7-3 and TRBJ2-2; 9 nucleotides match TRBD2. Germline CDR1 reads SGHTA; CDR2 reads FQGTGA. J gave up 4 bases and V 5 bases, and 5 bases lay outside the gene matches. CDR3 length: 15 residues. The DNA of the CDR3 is TGTGCCAGCAGCCGGGGCGGGAGGGGCACCGGGGAGCTGTTTTTT. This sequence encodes CASSRGGRGTGELFF. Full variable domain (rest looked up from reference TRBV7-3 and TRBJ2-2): GAGVSQTPSNKVTEKGKYVELRCDPISGHTALYWYRQSLGQGPEFLIYFQGTGAADDSGLPNDRFFAVRPEGSVSTLKIQRTERGDSAVYLCASSRGGRGTGELFFGEGSRLTVL.

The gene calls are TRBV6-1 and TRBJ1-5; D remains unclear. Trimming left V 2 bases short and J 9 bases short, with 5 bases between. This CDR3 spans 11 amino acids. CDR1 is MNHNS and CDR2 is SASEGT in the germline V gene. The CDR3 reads CASSEPWPQHF. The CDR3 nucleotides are TGTGCCAGCAGTGAACCTTGGCCCCAGCATTTT.

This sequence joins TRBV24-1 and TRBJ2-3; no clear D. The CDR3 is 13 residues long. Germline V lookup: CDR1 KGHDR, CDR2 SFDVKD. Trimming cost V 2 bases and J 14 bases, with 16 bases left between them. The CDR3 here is CATSDYSPMRAYF. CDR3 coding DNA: TGTGCCACCAGTGATTATTCTCCCATGCGTGCGTATTTT.

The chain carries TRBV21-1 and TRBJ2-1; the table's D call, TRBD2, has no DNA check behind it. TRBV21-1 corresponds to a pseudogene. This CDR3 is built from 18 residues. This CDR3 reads CASSKWETSGASYNEQFF. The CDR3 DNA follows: TGTGCCAGCAGCAAATGGGAGACTAGCGGGGCCTCCTACAATGAGCAGTTCTTC.

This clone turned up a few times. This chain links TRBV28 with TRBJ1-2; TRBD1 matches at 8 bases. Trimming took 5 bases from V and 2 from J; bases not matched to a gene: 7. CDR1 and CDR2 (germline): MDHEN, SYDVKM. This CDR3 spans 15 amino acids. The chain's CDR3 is CASSVRQGNNYGYTF. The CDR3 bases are TGTGCCAGCAGTGTAAGACAGGGGAACAACTATGGCTACACCTTC.

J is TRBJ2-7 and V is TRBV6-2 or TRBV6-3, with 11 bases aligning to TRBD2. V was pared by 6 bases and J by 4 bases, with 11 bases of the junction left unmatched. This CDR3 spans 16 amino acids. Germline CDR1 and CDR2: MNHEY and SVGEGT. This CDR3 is CASSPLSGRARYEQYF. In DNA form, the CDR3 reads TGTGCCAGCAGCCCTCTTAGCGGGAGGGCCAGGTACGAGCAGTACTTC.

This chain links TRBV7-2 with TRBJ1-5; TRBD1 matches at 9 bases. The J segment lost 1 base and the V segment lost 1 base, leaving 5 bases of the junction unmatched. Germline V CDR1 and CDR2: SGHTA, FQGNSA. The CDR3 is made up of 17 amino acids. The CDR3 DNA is TGTGCCAGCAGCTTAGATAACAGGGGGCGAAGCAATCAGCCCCAGCATTTT. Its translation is CASSLDNRGRSNQPQHF.